The rows below give T cell receptor beta chains drawn from one sample of a study of beta chain features in type 1 diabetes. Method: immunoSEQ multiplex PCR; TCRdb's copy keeps in-frame clones and lacks some. The table lists 640,000 or so clones, around 15% of them singletons. The sequenced material came from naive CD4+ T cells from blood. Receptor source: a man aged 18 to 35 with type 1 diabetes. Each CDR3 is given with its conserved first and last residue. The D gene is left open where the match is weak. Only some rows state a clone size, as once, few, many or a class for expanded clones.

>TRBD1|TRBV11-2|TRBJ1-1|few
TGTGCCAGCAGCTTAGCCGCCGGGACAGGGAACACTGAAGCTTTCTTT
CASSLAAGTGNTEAFF
>NA|TRBV6-1|TRBJ2-1|NA
TGTGCCAGCAGTGAAATCCGGTCCAGGGGATTCGACAATGAGCAGTTCTTC
CASSEIRSRGFDNEQFF
>NA|TRBV30|TRBJ1-1|NA
TGTGCCTGGATCCACTACCAGGTTTCGGGCGCTGAAGCTTTCTTT
CAWIHYQVSGAEAFF
>NA|TRBV10-3|TRBJ1-2|NA
TGTGCCATCAGTGGTGGTGGGTCAGGGGCTCTCTATGGCTACACCTTC
CAISGGGSGALYGYTF
>NA|TRBV6-5|TRBJ1-2|NA
TGTGCCAGCTACACCAGTGGCTATGGCTACACCTTC
CASYTSGYGYTF
>NA|TRBV2|TRBJ2-2|few
TGTGCCAGCAGTGGAAAAGGCGGGAACACCGGGGAGCTGTTTTTT
CASSGKGGNTGELFF
>NA|TRBV10-3|TRBJ2-1|few
TGTGCCATCAAGGGCCAAGCCGGTGAGCAGTTCTTC
CAIKGQAGEQFF
>NA|TRBV4-1|TRBJ1-2|NA
TGCGCCAGCAGCCAAGACCCGTCCGGGGGGCCCTATGGCTACACCTTC
CASSQDPSGGPYGYTF
>NA|TRBV28|TRBJ1-6|NA
TGTGCCAGCACCCTGAATTCACCCCTCCACTTT
CASTLNSPLHF
>NA|TRBV10-3|TRBJ2-5|NA
TGTGCCATCAGTGCGGGGGCCGGGGGGCAAGAGACCCAGTACTTC
CAISAGAGGQETQYF
>NA|TRBV5-6|TRBJ2-6|NA
TGTGCCAGCAGCTACCTAGGGGGCTCTGGGGCCAACGTCCTGACTTTC
CASSYLGGSGANVLTF
>NA|TRBV15|TRBJ1-3|NA
TGTGCCACCAGCAGAGACCTCTCTGGAAACACCATATATTTT
CATSRDLSGNTIYF
>NA|TRBV30|TRBJ1-3|NA
TGTGCCTGGAGTGTACTGATCCTCTCCTCTGGAAACACCATATATTTT
CAWSVLILSSGNTIYF
>TRBD2|TRBV5-1|TRBJ2-3|NA
TGCGCCAGCAGCGGGGGACTAGCGGGCAACACAGATACGCAGTATTTT
CASSGGLAGNTDTQYF
>NA|TRBV25-1|TRBJ1-4|few
TGTGCCAGCAGTGAATATAGCCGGAGCGGTGAAAAACTGTTTTTT
CASSEYSRSGEKLFF
>NA|TRBV10-3|TRBJ1-5|few
TGTGCCACCGCCAACGACCTAGGAGGAGGAGAGCCCCAGCATTTT
CATANDLGGGEPQHF
>NA|TRBV5-1|TRBJ2-3|NA
TGCGCCAGCAGATTTTCCTTGGATACGCAGTATTTT
CASRFSLDTQYF
>NA|TRBV6-5|TRBJ2-6|NA
TGTGCCAGCAGGTTTTGGGGCTCTGGGGCCAACGTCCTGACTTTC
CASRFWGSGANVLTF
>NA|TRBV28|TRBJ1-1|NA
TGTGCCAGCAGCTCGGGGGACACAGCTTTCTTT
CASSSGDTAFF
>NA|TRBV29-1|TRBJ2-5|few
TGCAGCGTGCCTAAGAGGGGGCAAGAGACCCAGTACTTC
CSVPKRGQETQYF
>NA|TRBV6-5|TRBJ2-1|few
TGTGCCAGCAGTTACTCCGGGCAGGCCTACAATGAGCAGTTCTTC
CASSYSGQAYNEQFF
>NA|TRBV19|TRBJ2-7|few
TGTGCCAGTACCGAGGGGGGTATTGGCGAGCAGTACTTC
CASTEGGIGEQYF
>TRBD1|TRBV5-6|TRBJ2-7|NA
TGTGCCAGCATCATCCGGGACAGGTACTACGAGCAGTACTTC
CASIIRDRYYEQYF
>NA|TRBV7-3|TRBJ2-5|NA
TGTGCCAGCAGCCCGGACAGTACAGAGACCCAGTACTTC
CASSPDSTETQYF
>NA|TRBV7-2|TRBJ2-3|few
TGTGCCAGCAGCTTAGGTTGGAGTGATACGCAGTATTTT
CASSLGWSDTQYF
>NA|TRBV30|TRBJ2-7|few
TGTGCCTGGAGCGCGTCCTACGAGCAGTACTTC
CAWSASYEQYF
>NA|TRBV30|TRBJ1-3|few
TGTGCCTGGAGGGCTCCTGGAAACACCATATATTTT
CAWRAPGNTIYF
>NA|TRBV5-1|TRBJ2-3|NA
TGCGCCAGCAGCATGACAGGCACAGATACGCAGTATTTT
CASSMTGTDTQYF
>NA|TRBV27|TRBJ1-2|NA
TGTGCCAGCAGTCACGGGAGGAGCTACACCTTC
CASSHGRSYTF
>NA|TRBV5-1|TRBJ1-4|NA
TGCGCCAGCAGCTTTAATGTCCTCGTTGCGGCCGGCGCAACTAATGAAAAACTGTTTTTT
CASSFNVLVAAGATNEKLFF
>NA|TRBV4-1|TRBJ1-6|NA
TGCGCCAGCAGCCAGGGGGCAGGGTCACCCCTCCACTTT
CASSQGAGSPLHF
>NA|TRBV29-1|TRBJ1-1|NA
TGCAGCGTTGAAGATTGGAGCCTGGGACTGCCTATGACACCTGAAGCTTTCTTT
CSVEDWSLGLPMTPEAFF
>NA|TRBV2|TRBJ2-4|NA
TGTGCCAGCAGAGGGGACCAAGGGGCCAAAAACATTCAGTACTTC
CASRGDQGAKNIQYF
>TRBD1|TRBV30|TRBJ2-7|few
TGTGCCTGGAGTCCGGGACAGGGTATTGGCGAGCAGTACTTC
CAWSPGQGIGEQYF
>NA|TRBV18|TRBJ2-5|few
TGTGCCAGCTCGACGGGGGTCAACGCGTTTAGCGAGACCCAGTACTTC
CASSTGVNAFSETQYF
>NA|TRBV11-3|TRBJ1-2|NA
TGTGCCAGCAGCTCCGGGATGGACTATGGCTACACCTTC
CASSSGMDYGYTF
>NA|TRBV5-1|TRBJ1-5|few
TGCGCCAGCAGCTTGGACAGTAACAATCAGCCCCAGCATTTT
CASSLDSNNQPQHF
>TRBD1|TRBV30|TRBJ1-4|few
TGTGCCTGGAGTGGTGGGACAGAAGAAAAACTGTTTTTT
CAWSGGTEEKLFF
>TRBD2|TRBV29-1|TRBJ2-1|NA
TGCAGCGGGAGGACTAGCGGCTACAATGAGCAGTTCTTC
CSGRTSGYNEQFF
>NA|TRBV10-3|TRBJ1-4|many
TGTGCCATCATGGGCGCCGGGACCAAACTGTTTTTT
CAIMGAGTKLFF